This T cell receptor (beta chain) was captured by sequencing in a study of T cell responses to AZD1222 COVID-19 vaccine. Study-wide results and limits: With two AZD1222 doses given, Spike-specific TCR breadth and depth both rose. The study reported that nearly half of spike-specific TCRs target unmutated variant regions.

Remarks on this clone: No antigen is known for it.

Method: immunoSEQ multiplex PCR; TCRdb's copy keeps in-frame clones and lacks some. The repertoire holds 100,000 to 150,000 clones, with about nine tenths as singletons. The V and J ends lost 5 bases and 8 bases respectively, with 12 bases between them. The CDR3 runs to 12 residues. The rearrangement links TRBV12-3 or TRBV12-4 to TRBJ1-2; D gene ambiguous. The sample in question was peripheral blood, obtained on day 0 of AZD1222 vaccination. This receptor was obtained from an adult in good health. CDR3 loop: CASSTSGVGYTF. The CDR3 bases are TGTGCCAGCAGTACGTCCGGGGTCGGCTACACCTTC.